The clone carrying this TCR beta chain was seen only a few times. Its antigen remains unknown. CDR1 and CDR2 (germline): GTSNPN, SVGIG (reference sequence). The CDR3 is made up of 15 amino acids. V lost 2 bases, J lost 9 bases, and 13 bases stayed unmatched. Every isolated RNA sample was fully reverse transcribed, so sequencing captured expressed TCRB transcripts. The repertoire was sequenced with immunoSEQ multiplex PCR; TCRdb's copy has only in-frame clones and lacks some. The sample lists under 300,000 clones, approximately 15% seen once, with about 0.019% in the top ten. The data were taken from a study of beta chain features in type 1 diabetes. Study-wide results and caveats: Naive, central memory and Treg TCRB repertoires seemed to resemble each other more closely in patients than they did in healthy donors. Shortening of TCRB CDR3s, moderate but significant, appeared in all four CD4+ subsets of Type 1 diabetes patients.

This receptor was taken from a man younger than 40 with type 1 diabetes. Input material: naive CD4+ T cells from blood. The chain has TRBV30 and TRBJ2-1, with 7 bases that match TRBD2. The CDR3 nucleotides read TGTGCCTGGAGTCGAACAGCGGGGTCGGGGAGTGAGCAGTTCTTC. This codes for CAWSRTAGSGSEQFF. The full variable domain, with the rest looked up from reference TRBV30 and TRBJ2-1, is SQTIHQWPATLVQPVGSPLSLECTVEGTSNPNLYWYRQAAGRGLQLLFYSVGIGQISSEVPQNLSASRPQDRQFILSSKKLLLSDSGFYLCAWSRTAGSGSEQFFGPGTRLTVL.